The 25 T cell receptor beta chains below come from one sample, sequenced in a study of cytomegalovirus exposure and HLA in healthy donors (dated by TCRdb to the late 2010s). Preparation of the library involved the immunoSEQ multiplex PCR assay. For the multiplex PCR, a mixture combining 60 forward primers for TCR Vbeta segments and 13 reverse primers for TCR Jbeta segments was used. This immuneACCESS table, as held by TCRdb, lists in-frame sequences with V and J called but not all clones. Of the missing ones, under half trace to an unresolved V gene in checked studies; the others have no known cause. The sample has about 180,000 clones on record, around 80% of them singletons. In total, the top ten clones hold roughly 1.2% of the sample. Sequencing was performed on PBMCs. The receptors come from a boy between 2 and 15 years old in good health and CMV-seronegative.

The genes are TRBV27 and TRBJ2-5; 14 positions match TRBD2. With 3 bases clipped from V and 4 bases from J, the junction kept 7 bases outside the gene matches. CDR1 is MNHEY and CDR2 is SMNVEV in the germline V gene (reference sequence). This CDR3 contains 17 residues. The CDR3 bases are TGTGCCAGCAGTTTCGGGACTAGCGGGGGATCTGTAGAGACCCAGTACTTC. As protein: CASSFGTSGGSVETQYF.

This rearrangement joins TRBV15 to TRBJ1-3, with D perhaps TRBD1 (5 bases). Per the germline V gene, CDR1 is LNHNV and CDR2 is YYDKDF (reference sequence). The CDR3 consists of 17 residues. Trimming stripped 1 base from V and 0 bases from J, with 13 bases between. CDR3 protein: CATSRVWRGNSGNTIYF. The CDR3 DNA sequence: TGTGCCACCAGCAGAGTCTGGAGGGGTAACTCTGGAAACACCATATATTTT.

This clone has just a few counts. The chain employs TRBV2 and TRBJ2-2; D gene unclear. Trimming pared 4 bases from V and 5 bases from J, leaving 8 bases between. The CDR3 consists of 13 residues. CDR1 SNHLY and CDR2 FYNNEI come from the germline V gene. The CDR3 protein is CASSAERTGELFF. The CDR3 bases are TGTGCCAGCAGTGCGGAGCGAACCGGGGAGCTGTTTTTT.

This chain joins TRBV6-6 and TRBJ2-7, with a weak D call TRBD2 (5 bases). This CDR3 is built from 14 residues. The germline V gene has CDR1 MNHNY and CDR2 SVGAGI (reference sequence). V shed 0 bases and J shed 7 bases, with 13 bases lying between them. The CDR3, as DNA: TGTGCCAGCAGTTACTCAGCCGGGATCGGAGAGCAGTACGTC. Amino acids: CASSYSAGIGEQYV.

The chain carries TRBV10-2 and TRBJ1-4, with 7 bases that match TRBD1. The germline CDR1 and CDR2 sequences are WSHSY and SAAADI. J lost 7 bases, V lost 7 bases, and 6 bases had no gene match. This CDR3 comprises 13 residues. The CDR3 sequence: CASNRGAGEKLFF. CDR3 nucleotides: TGCGCCAGCAACAGGGGAGCTGGTGAAAAACTGTTTTTT.

V usage is TRBV29-1 and J usage is TRBJ1-2; TRBD1 aligns across 7 bases. The CDR3 totals 13 residues. Germline assignment: CDR1 SQVTM and CDR2 ANQGSEA. The V and J ends lost 3 bases and 5 bases, in that order; junction bases with no gene match: 6. The CDR3 sequence is CSVDLSTGYGYTF. In nucleotides, the CDR3 is TGCAGCGTTGACCTATCGACAGGGTATGGCTACACCTTC.

This rearrangement joins TRBV14 to TRBJ2-1; possibly TRBD2 for D (7 bases). CDR1 and CDR2 from the germline V gene are SGHDN and FVKESK. This CDR3 has 14 amino acids. The V end lost 3 bases, the J end lost 7 bases, and 13 bases lay between the germline ends. This CDR3 is CASSQWGGQNEQFF. Written as DNA, the CDR3 is TGTGCCAGCAGCCAGTGGGGGGGCCAAAATGAGCAGTTCTTC.

V and J are TRBV13 and TRBJ1-1; 7 bases fit TRBD1. Per germline, CDR1 PRHDT and CDR2 FYEKMQ (reference sequence). V gave up 5 bases and J gave up 1 base; unmatched junction bases: 7. The CDR3 runs 15 residues. CDR3: CASSPRGFGNTEAFF. DNA of the CDR3: TGTGCCAGCAGCCCCAGGGGGTTTGGGAACACTGAAGCTTTCTTT.

J is TRBJ2-1 and V is TRBV19; possible D gene TRBD2, 6 bases. V was pared by 7 bases and J by 3 bases, with 13 bases between. The CDR3 sequence is 14 residues long. Per germline, CDR1 LNHDA and CDR2 SQIVND (reference sequence). The CDR3 DNA follows: TGTGCCAGTAATGGCGGGAAAGACTACAATGAGCAGTTCTTC. This gives the protein CASNGGKDYNEQFF.

CDR3 nucleotide sequence: TGTGCCAGCAGCTTTGGCAGTTTCTATGGCTACACCTTC. Its translation is CASSFGSFYGYTF. The gene calls are TRBV5-4 and TRBJ1-2, with unresolved D. The V end was cut by 2 bases, the J end by 4 bases, with 9 bases between. This CDR3 spans 13 amino acids. Per germline, CDR1 SGHNT and CDR2 YYREEE (reference sequence).

The chain is built from TRBV4-3 and TRBJ2-1; TRBD1 is a possible D gene (5 bases). The V end was cut by 1 base, the J end by 4 bases, with 8 bases between. Germline V gene lookup returns CDR1 LGHNA and CDR2 YSLEER. CDR3 size: 14 residues. The CDR3 DNA follows: TGCGCCAGCAGCCAAGGGGGCGCTTACAATGAGCAGTTCTTC. Protein product: CASSQGGAYNEQFF.

This chain joins TRBV30 and TRBJ2-3; 7 nucleotides match TRBD2. J lost 3 bases, V lost 4 bases, and 4 bases had no gene match. Germline CDR1 GTSNPN, CDR2 SVGIG (reference sequence). This CDR3 is built from 13 residues. DNA for the CDR3: TGTGCCTGGACCGGGGGGAGTACAGATACGCAGTATTTT. Translated, it gives CAWTGGSTDTQYF.

V and J are TRBV29-1 and TRBJ1-2; D gene ambiguous. V dropped 0 bases and J dropped 3 bases, with 5 bases sitting between them. The CDR3 is 12 amino acids. Germline CDR1 SQVTM, CDR2 ANQGSEA. The CDR3 region has the DNA TGCAGCGTTGAAGAACGGTACTATGGCTACACCTTC. It translates to CSVEERYYGYTF.

Concerning this clone: Other nucleotide sequences from this sample produce the same CDR3. The chain carries TRBV9 and TRBJ2-1; no firm D call. From germline, CDR1 is SGDLS and CDR2 YYNGEE. The V and J ends lost 2 bases and 2 bases respectively, with 17 bases between them. The CDR3 loop spans 17 amino acids. Here the CDR3 reads CASSVEGGYRPYNEQFF. CDR3 in DNA: TGTGCCAGCAGCGTCGAAGGCGGATACCGACCCTACAATGAGCAGTTCTTC.

This clone has a handful of counts. The V and J genes are TRBV7-2 and TRBJ2-5, with 7 bases aligning to TRBD2. Trimming took 5 bases from V and 4 from J; bases not matched to a gene: 10. This CDR3 comprises 15 residues. The germline V gene encodes CDR1 SGHTA and CDR2 FQGNSA. CDR3 coding DNA: TGTGCCAGCAGCGGGGTTCGACTAGCTGGAGAGACCCAGTACTTC. This sequence encodes CASSGVRLAGETQYF.

The chain links TRBV6-5 to TRBJ2-1; 8 bases agree with TRBD2. Germline CDR1 and CDR2: MNHEY and SVGAGI. CDR3 length: 16 amino acids. The junction had 5 bases not matched to a gene; V was cut back by 0 bases and J by 4 bases. The CDR3 here is CASSYSGGGLYNEQFF. The CDR3 coding sequence is TGTGCCAGCAGTTACTCGGGCGGGGGGCTGTACAATGAGCAGTTCTTC.

V and J are TRBV28 and TRBJ2-1; D unresolved. The CDR3 is 13 amino acids. Germline V CDR1 and CDR2: MDHEN, SYDVKM. V was shortened by 8 bases and J by 8 bases, with 16 bases between the two germline ends. The CDR3 spells CASGRNLVDEQFF. CDR3 nucleotide sequence: TGTGCCAGCGGGCGCAACTTGGTCGATGAGCAGTTCTTC.

This clone was seen only once. CDR3 loop: CASSLTAASGGQETQYF. The CDR3 nucleotides read TGTGCCAGCAGCTTAACGGCGGCTAGCGGGGGCCAAGAGACCCAGTACTTC. V usage is TRBV7-2 and J usage is TRBJ2-5; 10 nucleotides agree with TRBD2. The CDR3 consists of 17 residues. J was trimmed by 1 base and V by 2 bases; bases with no gene match: 7. Germline V CDR1 and CDR2: SGHTA, FQGNSA. The full variable domain, in which reference TRBV7-2 and TRBJ2-5 provide the parts outside the CDR3, is GAGVSQSPSNKVTEKGKDVELRCDPISGHTALYWYRQSLGQGLEFLIYFQGNSAPDKSGLPSDRFSAERTGGSVSTLTIQRTQQEDSAVYLCASSLTAASGGQETQYFGPGTRLLVL.

This clone was detected only a few times. The chain has TRBV7-3 and TRBJ2-1; a weak D match, TRBD2 (7 bases). The CDR3 loop spans 17 amino acids. V lost 0 bases to trimming and J lost 4 bases, with 16 bases between them. Germline CDR1 reads SGHTA; CDR2 reads FQGTGA. The chain's CDR3 is CASSLTGAGDFYNEQFF. In DNA, the CDR3 is TGTGCCAGCAGCTTAACGGGGGCGGGAGATTTTTACAATGAGCAGTTCTTC.

CDR3 nucleotides: TGTGCCAGCAGTGCGTACCGGGACAGGAGAGAAGCTTTCTTT. This encodes CASSAYRDRREAFF. This chain connects TRBV6-1 to TRBJ1-1; 8 bases align to TRBD1. J gave up 8 bases and V 4 bases, and 9 bases lay outside the gene matches. This CDR3 spans 14 amino acids. Germline V gives CDR1 MNHNS, CDR2 SASEGT.

This clone was found once. V is TRBV19 and J is TRBJ2-7, with D maybe TRBD2 (6 bases). In germline, CDR1 is LNHDA, CDR2 SQIVND (reference sequence). The length of the CDR3 is 13 residues. Trimming took 5 bases from V and 0 from J, leaving 8 bases between them. In DNA, the CDR3 is TGTGCCAGTAGTTACGGGAGCTCCTACGAGCAGTACTTC. It encodes CASSYGSSYEQYF.

Concerning this clone: In the same sample, other DNA sequences code for this CDR3. The chain is built from TRBV7-8 and TRBJ1-1; a possible D gene is TRBD1 (6 bases). The length of the CDR3 is 15 residues. CDR1 SGHVS and CDR2 FQNEAQ come from the germline V gene. V dropped 2 bases and J dropped 3 bases, with 13 bases sitting between them. The CDR3 protein is CASSLFGGRDTEAFF. The CDR3 DNA sequence: TGTGCCAGCAGCTTATTCGGGGGGCGCGACACTGAAGCTTTCTTT.

The chain joins TRBV9 to TRBJ2-1; 8 bases match TRBD2. Germline-derived CDR1 and CDR2 are SGDLS and YYNGEE. The V and J ends lost 2 bases and 0 bases, in that order; junction bases with no gene match: 1. The CDR3 has 15 residues. Written as DNA, the CDR3 is TGTGCCAGCAGCGTTACTAGCGGCTCCTACAATGAGCAGTTCTTC. This translates into CASSVTSGSYNEQFF.

This chain uses TRBV7-2 with TRBJ2-3; D is unresolved. Germline CDR1 SGHTA, CDR2 FQGNSA. There are 11 residues in the CDR3. Trimming took off 3 bases at V and 6 bases at J, with 4 bases between the two ends. CDR3 DNA sequence: TGTGCCAGCAGCTTTATGGATACGCAGTATTTT. As protein: CASSFMDTQYF.

The chain links TRBV6-5 to TRBJ2-1; D might be TRBD2 (6 bases). The germline CDR1 and CDR2 sequences are MNHEY and SVGAGI. The CDR3 runs 15 residues. The germline V and J ends were trimmed by 5 bases and 2 bases, with 13 bases remaining between them. The DNA of the CDR3 is TGTGCCAGCAGTCGACTCTCGGGGGCCTACAATGAGCAGTTCTTC. This encodes CASSRLSGAYNEQFF.